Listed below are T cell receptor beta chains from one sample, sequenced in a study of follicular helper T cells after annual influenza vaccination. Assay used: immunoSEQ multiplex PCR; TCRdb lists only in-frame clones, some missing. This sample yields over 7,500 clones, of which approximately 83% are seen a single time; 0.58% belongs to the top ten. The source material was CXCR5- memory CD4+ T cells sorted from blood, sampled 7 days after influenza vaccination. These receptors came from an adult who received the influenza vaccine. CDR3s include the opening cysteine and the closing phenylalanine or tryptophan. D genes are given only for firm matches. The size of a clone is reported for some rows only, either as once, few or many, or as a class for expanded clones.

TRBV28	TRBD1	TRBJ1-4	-	CASSIRQGGNEKLFF	TGTGCCAGCAGTATTCGACAGGGCGGCAATGAAAAACTGTTTTTT
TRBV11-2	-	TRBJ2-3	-	CASGRQSGPTDTQYF	TGTGCCAGCGGCAGACAGTCGGGCCCCACAGATACGCAGTATTTT
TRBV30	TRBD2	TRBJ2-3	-	CAATSGRTDTQYF	TGTGCTGCGACTAGCGGGAGAACAGATACGCAGTATTTT
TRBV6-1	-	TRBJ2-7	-	CASSESVGPLSYEQYF	TGTGCCAGCAGTGAGTCTGTCGGGCCGCTCTCCTACGAGCAGTACTTC
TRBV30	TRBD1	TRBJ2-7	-	CAWTPGQSYEQYF	TGTGCCTGGACTCCGGGACAGTCCTACGAGCAGTACTTC
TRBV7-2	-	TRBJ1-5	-	CASSFGLGRAGNQPQHF	TGTGCCAGCAGCTTCGGTCTCGGGAGAGCCGGCAATCAGCCCCAGCATTTT
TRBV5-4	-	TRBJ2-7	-	CASSLRGVYEQYF	TGTGCCAGCAGTCTCCGCGGGGTCTACGAGCAGTACTTC
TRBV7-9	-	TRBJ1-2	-	CASSFLGEGGYGYTF	TGTGCCAGCAGCTTTCTCGGGGAAGGCGGTTATGGCTACACCTTC
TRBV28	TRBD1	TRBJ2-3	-	CASRSQGALDTQYF	TGTGCCAGCAGGTCCCAGGGGGCGCTGGATACGCAGTATTTT
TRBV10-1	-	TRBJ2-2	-	CGHPTGRDTGELFF	TGCGGCCACCCCACAGGGAGGGACACCGGGGAGCTGTTTTTT
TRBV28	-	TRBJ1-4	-	CASRDAKLGEKLFF	TGTGCCAGCAGGGACGCTAAACTTGGAGAAAAACTGTTTTTT
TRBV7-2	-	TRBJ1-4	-	CASSPRTVRNEKLFF	TGTGCCAGCAGCCCCCGGACGGTGAGAAATGAAAAACTGTTTTTT
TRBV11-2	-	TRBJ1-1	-	CASSLIRSEAFF	TGTGCCAGCAGCTTAATAAGGTCTGAAGCTTTCTTT
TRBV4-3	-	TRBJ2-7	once	CASSQEGRGGSYEQYF	TGCGCCAGCAGCCAAGAGGGCAGGGGTGGGTCCTACGAGCAGTACTTC
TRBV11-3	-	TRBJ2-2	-	CASSQGGRGSATGELFF	TGTGCCAGCAGCCAGGGGGGCCGCGGGAGTGCCACCGGGGAGCTGTTTTTT
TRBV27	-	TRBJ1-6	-	CASSLFADNSPLHF	TGTGCCAGCAGTTTATTCGCCGATAATTCACCCCTCCACTTT
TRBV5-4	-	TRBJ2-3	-	CASSLDLQLSTDTQYF	TGTGCCAGCAGCTTGGACTTGCAGTTAAGCACAGATACGCAGTATTTT
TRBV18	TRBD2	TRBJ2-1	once	CASSPGTSSYNEQFF	TGTGCCAGCTCACCAGGGACTAGTTCGTACAATGAGCAGTTCTTC
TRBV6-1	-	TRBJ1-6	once	CASSGRNSPLHF	TGTGCCAGCAGCGGAAGAAATTCACCCCTCCACTTT
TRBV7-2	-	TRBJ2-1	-	CASSLGSFSDEQFF	TGTGCCAGCAGCTTAGGTAGTTTCAGTGATGAGCAGTTCTTC
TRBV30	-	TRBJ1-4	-	CAWTRKGSLKDITNEKLFF	TGTGCCTGGACTCGCAAGGGGAGTTTGAAGGATATAACTAATGAAAAACTGTTTTTT
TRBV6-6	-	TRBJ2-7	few	CASSAREWAVQYF	TGTGCCAGCAGCGCCCGGGAGTGGGCCGTGCAGTACTTC
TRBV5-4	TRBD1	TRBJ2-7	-	CASSAKDRGLEQYF	TGTGCCAGCAGCGCCAAGGACAGGGGACTCGAGCAGTACTTC
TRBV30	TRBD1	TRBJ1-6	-	CAWMPQGASYNSPLHF	TGTGCCTGGATGCCACAGGGGGCTAGCTATAATTCACCCCTCCACTTT
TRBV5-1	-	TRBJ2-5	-	CASSRSSGLPETQYF	TGCGCCAGCAGCCGGTCGTCGGGGTTGCCAGAGACCCAGTACTTC
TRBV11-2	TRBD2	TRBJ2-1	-	CASRALLAGVYNEQFF	TGTGCCAGCAGAGCGCTTTTAGCGGGAGTCTACAATGAGCAGTTCTTC
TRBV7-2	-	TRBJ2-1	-	CASSLVHRDIQFF	TGTGCCAGCAGCTTAGTGCACAGGGATATACAGTTCTTC
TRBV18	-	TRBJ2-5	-	CASSPVGVIQETQYF	TGTGCCAGCTCACCTGTGGGGGTCATTCAAGAGACCCAGTACTTC
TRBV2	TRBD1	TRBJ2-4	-	CASSPRGDRVNIQYF	TGTGCCAGCAGTCCTCGAGGGGACAGGGTCAACATTCAGTACTTC
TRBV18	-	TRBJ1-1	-	CASSPGQSGNTEAFF	TGTGCCAGCTCACCAGGACAGTCTGGGAACACTGAAGCTTTCTTT
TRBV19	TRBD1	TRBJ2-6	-	CASSPPGQGPSGANVLTF	TGTGCCAGTAGTCCCCCCGGACAGGGCCCCTCTGGGGCCAACGTCCTGACTTTC
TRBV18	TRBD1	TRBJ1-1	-	CASSPDRDTEAFF	TGTGCCAGCTCACCGGACAGGGACACTGAAGCTTTCTTT
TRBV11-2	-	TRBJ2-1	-	CASSFVGEQFF	TGTGCCAGCAGCTTTGTAGGTGAGCAGTTCTTC
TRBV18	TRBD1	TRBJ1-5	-	CASSPTTGDGVPQHF	TGTGCCAGCTCACCAACAACAGGGGACGGTGTGCCCCAGCATTTT
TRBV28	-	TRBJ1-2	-	CASSLRNYGYTF	TGTGCCAGCAGTTTAAGGAACTATGGCTACACCTTC
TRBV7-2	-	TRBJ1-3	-	CASSPSGSPFSGNTIYF	TGTGCCAGCAGCCCCTCGGGCAGTCCTTTCTCTGGAAACACCATATATTTT
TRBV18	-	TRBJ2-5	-	CASSPQVTQETQYF	TGTGCCAGCTCACCACAGGTGACGCAAGAGACCCAGTACTTC
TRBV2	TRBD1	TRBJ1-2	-	CASSSGGRYGYTF	TGTGCCAGCAGTTCAGGGGGTAGATATGGCTACACCTTC
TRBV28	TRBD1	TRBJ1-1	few	CASSPGTGRREAFF	TGTGCCAGCAGTCCCGGGACAGGGAGAAGGGAAGCTTTCTTT
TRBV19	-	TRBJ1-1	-	CASSNGQKNTEAFF	TGTGCCAGTAGTAATGGACAGAAGAACACTGAAGCTTTCTTT
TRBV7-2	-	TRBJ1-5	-	CASSLNQGSNSNQPQHF	TGTGCCAGCAGCTTAAATCAGGGCTCTAATAGCAATCAGCCCCAGCATTTT
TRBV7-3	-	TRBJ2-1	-	CASSLTGQNEQFF	TGTGCCAGCAGCTTGACTGGACAGAATGAGCAGTTCTTC
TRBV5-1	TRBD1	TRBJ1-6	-	CASSLTFLTGKPLHF	TGCGCCAGCAGCTTAACCTTTTTGACAGGGAAACCCCTCCACTTT
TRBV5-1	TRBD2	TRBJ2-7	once	CASSLVASGGYEQYF	TGCGCCAGCAGCTTGGTGGCTAGCGGGGGTTACGAGCAGTACTTC
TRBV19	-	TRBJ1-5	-	CASSILHGATNYNQPQHF	TGTGCCAGTAGTATACTTCATGGGGCTACAAACTACAATCAGCCCCAGCATTTT
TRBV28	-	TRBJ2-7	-	CASSPEFRAFNEQYF	TGTGCCAGCAGCCCCGAGTTCAGGGCTTTTAACGAGCAGTACTTC